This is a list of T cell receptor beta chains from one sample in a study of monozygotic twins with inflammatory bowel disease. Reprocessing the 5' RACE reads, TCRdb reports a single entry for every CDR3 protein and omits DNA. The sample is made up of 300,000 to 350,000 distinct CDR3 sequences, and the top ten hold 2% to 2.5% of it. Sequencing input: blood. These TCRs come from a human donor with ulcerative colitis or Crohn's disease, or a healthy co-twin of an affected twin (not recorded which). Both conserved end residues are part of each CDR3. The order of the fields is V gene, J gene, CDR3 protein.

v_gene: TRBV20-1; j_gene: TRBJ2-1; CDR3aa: CSAPPASGVMMNEQFF
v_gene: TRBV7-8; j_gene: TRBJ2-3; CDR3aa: CASSLIETDTQYF
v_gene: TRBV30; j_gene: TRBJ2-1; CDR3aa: CACSGGAVEQFF
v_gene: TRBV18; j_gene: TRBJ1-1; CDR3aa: CASSVTGGDLEAFF
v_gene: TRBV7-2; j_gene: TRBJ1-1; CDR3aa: CASSPIAGMGTEAFF
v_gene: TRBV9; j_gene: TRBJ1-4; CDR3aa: CASSPTEIHNEKLFF
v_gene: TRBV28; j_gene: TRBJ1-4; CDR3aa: CASSLPKRGEKLFF
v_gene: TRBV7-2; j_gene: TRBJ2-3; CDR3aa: CASSPRDFTDTQYF
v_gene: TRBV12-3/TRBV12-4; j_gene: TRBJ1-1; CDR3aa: CASTNMTEAFF
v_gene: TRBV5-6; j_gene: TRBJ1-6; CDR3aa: CASSFRTGGFSPLHF
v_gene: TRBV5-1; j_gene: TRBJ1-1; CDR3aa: CASSPGTDEAFF
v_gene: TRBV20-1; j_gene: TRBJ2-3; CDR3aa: CSAPASAKGTDTQYF
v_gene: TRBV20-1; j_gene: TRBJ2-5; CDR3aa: CSATKSLETGQQETQYF
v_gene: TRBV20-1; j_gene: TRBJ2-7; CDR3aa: CSARGDRDEQYF
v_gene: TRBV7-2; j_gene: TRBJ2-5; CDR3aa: CASSPEGFQETQYF
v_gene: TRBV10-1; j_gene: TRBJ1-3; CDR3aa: CARPQVPPDFGNTIYF